This T cell receptor beta chain derives from a study of blood T cell repertoires in COVID-19. Study background: The origin of the acute and convalescent COVID-19 samples was the United States, Italy and Spain.

Study processing details: Quantification of nucleated cells was approximated via reference gene primer amplification. Clones were read by immunoSEQ multiplex PCR, and TCRdb kept only the in-frame ones, dropping some. The V and J calls and the clone size are those of that table, but D and trimming were determined from the DNA. The table shows around 200,000 clones, with 70% to 90% occurring only once. In germline, CDR1 is SQVTM, CDR2 ANQGSEA. The ends lost 4 bases at V and 4 bases at J; junction bases unmatched: 6. CDR3 size: 14 residues. The chain joins TRBV29-1 to TRBJ2-2; 7 positions match TRBD1. The receptor was isolated from a woman aged 45-60 years with acute or convalescent COVID-19. The material sequenced was peripheral blood. CDR3 loop: CSVVETGLTGELFF. DNA of the CDR3: TGCAGCGTTGTGGAGACAGGGCTCACCGGGGAGCTGTTTTTT.